The sequence of this TCR beta chain was determined in a study of response to subunit inactivated influenza vaccine. This clonotype was observed at least ten times. Antigen specificity is unknown. Points from the study as a whole: The authors offered the suggestion that each seasonal influenza vaccination recruits few new T cells.

The CDR3 is 15 residues long. Trimming cost V 5 bases and J 1 base, with 15 bases left between them. Germline CDR1 and CDR2: DFQATT and SNEGSKA (reference sequence). TCRdb independently ran MiXCR on the RT-PCR reads; one entry per CDR3 protein. The repertoire has 550,000 to 600,000 distinct CDR3 sequences, approximately 10% of them found once; the top ten carry around 9.6%. The chain joins TRBV20-1 to TRBJ2-4; the D is unclear. Source: PBMCs from blood, taken on the day of vaccination. The TCR sequence derives from a man aged 50-59 years who received an inactivated influenza vaccine. The CDR3 sequence is CSADRDAYAKNIQYF. The CDR3 nucleotides read TGCAGTGCTGATAGGGATGCCTACGCCAAAAACATTCAGTACTTC.